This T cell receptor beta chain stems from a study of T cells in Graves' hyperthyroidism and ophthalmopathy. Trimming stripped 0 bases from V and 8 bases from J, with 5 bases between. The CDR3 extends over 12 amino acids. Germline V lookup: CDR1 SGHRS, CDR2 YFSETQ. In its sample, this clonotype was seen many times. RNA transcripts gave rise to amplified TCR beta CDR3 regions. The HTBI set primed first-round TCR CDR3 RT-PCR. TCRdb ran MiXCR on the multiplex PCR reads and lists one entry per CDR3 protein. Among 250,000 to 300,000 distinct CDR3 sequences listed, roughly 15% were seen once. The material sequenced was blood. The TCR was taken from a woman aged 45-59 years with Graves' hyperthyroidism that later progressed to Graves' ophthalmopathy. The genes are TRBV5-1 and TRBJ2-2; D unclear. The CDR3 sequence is CASSLVRGELFF. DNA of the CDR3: TGCGCCAGCAGCTTGGTCCGAGGGGAGCTGTTTTTT.